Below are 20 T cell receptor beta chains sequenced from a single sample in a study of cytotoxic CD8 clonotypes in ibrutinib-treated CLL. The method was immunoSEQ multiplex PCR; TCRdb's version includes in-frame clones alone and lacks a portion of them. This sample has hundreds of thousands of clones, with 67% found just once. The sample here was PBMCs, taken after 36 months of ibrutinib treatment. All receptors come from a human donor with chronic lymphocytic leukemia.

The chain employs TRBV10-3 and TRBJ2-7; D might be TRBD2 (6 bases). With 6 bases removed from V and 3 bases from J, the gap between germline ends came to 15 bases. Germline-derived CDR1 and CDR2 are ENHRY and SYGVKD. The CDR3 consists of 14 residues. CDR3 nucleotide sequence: TGTGCCATCAGCCCCACTAGCAATCACTACGAGCAGTACTTC. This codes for CAISPTSNHYEQYF.

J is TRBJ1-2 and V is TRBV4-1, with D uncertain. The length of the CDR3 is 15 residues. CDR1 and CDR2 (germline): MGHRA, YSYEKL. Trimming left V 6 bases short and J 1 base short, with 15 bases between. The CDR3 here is CASRLGLGLNYGYTF. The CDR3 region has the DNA TGCGCCAGCAGGTTAGGACTTGGGCTTAACTATGGCTACACCTTC.

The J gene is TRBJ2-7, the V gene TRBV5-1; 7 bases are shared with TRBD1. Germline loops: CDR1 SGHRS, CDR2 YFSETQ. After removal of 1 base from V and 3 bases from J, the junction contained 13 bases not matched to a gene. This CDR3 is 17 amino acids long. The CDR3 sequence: CASSLTIEGALLYEQYF. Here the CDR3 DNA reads TGCGCCAGCAGCTTGACCATCGAGGGGGCGCTTCTCTACGAGCAGTACTTC.

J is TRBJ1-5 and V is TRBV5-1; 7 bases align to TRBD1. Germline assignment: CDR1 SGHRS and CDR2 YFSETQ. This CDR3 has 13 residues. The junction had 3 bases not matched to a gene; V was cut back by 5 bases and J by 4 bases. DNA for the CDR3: TGCGCCAGCAGTTTGACAGGGAATCAGCCCCAGCATTTT. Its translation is CASSLTGNQPQHF. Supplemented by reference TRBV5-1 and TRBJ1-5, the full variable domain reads KAGVTQTPRYLIKTRGQQVTLSCSPISGHRSVSWYQQTPGQGLQFLFEYFSETQRNKGNFPGRFSGRQFSNSRSEMNVSTLELGDSALYLCASSLTGNQPQHFGDGTRLSIL.

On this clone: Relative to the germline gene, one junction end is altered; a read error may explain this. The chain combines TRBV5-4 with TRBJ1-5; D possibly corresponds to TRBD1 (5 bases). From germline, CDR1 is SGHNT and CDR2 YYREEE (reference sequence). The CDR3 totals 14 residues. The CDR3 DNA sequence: TGTGCCAGCAGCCTGACAGTTCCCAATCAGCCTCAGCATTTT. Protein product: CASSLTVPNQPQHF. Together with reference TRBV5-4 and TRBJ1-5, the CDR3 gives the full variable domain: ETGVTQSPTHLIKTRGQQVTLRCSSQSGHNTVSWYQQALGQGPQFIFQYYREEENGRGNFPPRFSGLQFPNYSSELNVNALELDDSALYLCASSLTVPNQPQHFGDGTRLSIL.

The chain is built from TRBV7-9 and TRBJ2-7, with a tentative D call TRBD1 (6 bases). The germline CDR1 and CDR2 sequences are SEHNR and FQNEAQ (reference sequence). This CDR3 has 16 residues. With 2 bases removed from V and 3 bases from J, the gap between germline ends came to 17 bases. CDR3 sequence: CASSLNFLGANYEQYF. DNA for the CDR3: TGTGCCAGCAGCTTAAATTTCTTGGGGGCCAACTACGAGCAGTACTTC.

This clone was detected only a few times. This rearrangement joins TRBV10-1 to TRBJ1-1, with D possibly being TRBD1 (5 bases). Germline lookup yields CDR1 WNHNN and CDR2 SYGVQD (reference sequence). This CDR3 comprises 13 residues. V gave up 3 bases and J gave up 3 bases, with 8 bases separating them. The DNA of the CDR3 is TGCGCCAGCAGTGAATGGGGCTACACTGAAGCTTTCTTT. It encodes CASSEWGYTEAFF.

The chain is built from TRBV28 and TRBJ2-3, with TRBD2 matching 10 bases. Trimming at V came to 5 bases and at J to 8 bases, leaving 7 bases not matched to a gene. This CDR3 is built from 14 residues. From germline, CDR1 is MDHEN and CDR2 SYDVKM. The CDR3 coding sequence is TGTGCCAGCAGTGGAGCGGGAGGGGTTGGTACGCAGTATTTT. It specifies CASSGAGGVGTQYF.

The CDR3 region has the DNA TGCGCCAGCAGCGCGACTACAGGGAAAGAGACCCAGTACTTC. The encoded protein is CASSATTGKETQYF. The chain has TRBV5-1 and TRBJ2-5; weak D call: TRBD1 (6 bases). There are 14 residues in the CDR3. V dropped 4 bases and J dropped 3 bases, with 13 bases sitting between them. Per germline, CDR1 SGHRS and CDR2 YFSETQ.

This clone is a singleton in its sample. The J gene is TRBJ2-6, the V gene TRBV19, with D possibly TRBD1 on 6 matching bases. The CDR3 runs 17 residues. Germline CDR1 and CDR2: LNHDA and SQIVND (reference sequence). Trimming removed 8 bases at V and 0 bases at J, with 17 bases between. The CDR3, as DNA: TGTGCCAGTTTACCGGGACATACGATCTCTGGGGCCAACGTCCTGACTTTC. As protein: CASLPGHTISGANVLTF.

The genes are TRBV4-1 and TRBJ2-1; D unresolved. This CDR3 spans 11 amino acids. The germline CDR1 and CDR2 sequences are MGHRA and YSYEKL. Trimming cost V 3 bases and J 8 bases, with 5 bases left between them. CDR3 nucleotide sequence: TGCGCCAGCAGCCACAGTTATGAGCAGTTCTTC. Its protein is CASSHSYEQFF.

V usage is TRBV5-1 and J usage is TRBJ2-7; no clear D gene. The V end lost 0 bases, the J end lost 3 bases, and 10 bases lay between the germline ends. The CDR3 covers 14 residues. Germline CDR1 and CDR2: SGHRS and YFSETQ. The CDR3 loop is CASSLEGRNYEQYF. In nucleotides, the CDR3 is TGCGCCAGCAGCTTGGAGGGCCGTAACTACGAGCAGTACTTC.

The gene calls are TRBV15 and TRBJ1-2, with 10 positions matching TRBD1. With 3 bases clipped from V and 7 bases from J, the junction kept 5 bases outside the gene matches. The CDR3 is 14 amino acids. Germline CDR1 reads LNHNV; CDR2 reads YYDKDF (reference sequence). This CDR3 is CATSSRGQGSGYTF. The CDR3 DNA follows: TGTGCCACCAGCAGTAGGGGACAGGGGAGTGGCTACACCTTC.

The CDR3 loop is CASSALGAGGTDTQYF. CDR3 DNA: TGTGCCAGTAGTGCCCTAGGAGCGGGGGGAACAGATACGCAGTATTTT. J is TRBJ2-3 and V is TRBV19, with 9 nucleotides matching TRBD2. J gave up 3 bases and V 5 bases, and 9 bases lay outside the gene matches. CDR1 is LNHDA and CDR2 is SQIVND in the germline V gene (reference sequence). The CDR3 sequence is 16 residues long. Looking up the rest from reference TRBV19 and TRBJ2-3 gives the full variable domain: DGGITQSPKYLFRKEGQNVTLSCEQNLNHDAMYWYRQDPGQGLRLIYYSQIVNDFQKGDIAEGYSVSREKKESFPLTVTSAQKNPTAFYLCASSALGAGGTDTQYFGPGTRLTVL.

The CDR3 DNA reads as TGCGCCAGCAGCCAGGTCAGGGGGAGCTCCTACGAGCAGTACTTC. This gives the protein CASSQVRGSSYEQYF. The V and J genes are TRBV4-1 and TRBJ2-7, with 7 bases aligning to TRBD1. V dropped 3 bases and J dropped 0; count of bases not matched to a gene: 5. The CDR3 has 15 amino acids. Germline CDR1 is MGHRA and CDR2 is YSYEKL.

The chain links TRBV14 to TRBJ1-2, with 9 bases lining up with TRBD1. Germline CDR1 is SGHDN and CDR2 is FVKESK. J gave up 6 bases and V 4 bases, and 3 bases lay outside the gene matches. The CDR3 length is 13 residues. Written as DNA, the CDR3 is TGTGCCAGCAGCCTACAGGGGGCAAATGGCTACACCTTC. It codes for CASSLQGANGYTF.

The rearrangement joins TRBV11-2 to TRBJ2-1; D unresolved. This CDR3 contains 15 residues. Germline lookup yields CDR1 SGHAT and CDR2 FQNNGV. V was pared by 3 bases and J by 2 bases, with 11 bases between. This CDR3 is CASSFVTSPYNEQFF. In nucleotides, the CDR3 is TGTGCCAGCAGCTTCGTTACGTCGCCCTACAATGAGCAGTTCTTC.

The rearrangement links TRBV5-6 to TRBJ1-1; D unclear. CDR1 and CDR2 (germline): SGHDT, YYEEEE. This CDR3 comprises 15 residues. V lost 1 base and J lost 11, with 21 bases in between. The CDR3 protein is CASSLLNAQIKGAFF. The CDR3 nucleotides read TGTGCCAGCAGCTTGCTAAACGCCCAAATCAAAGGTGCTTTCTTT.

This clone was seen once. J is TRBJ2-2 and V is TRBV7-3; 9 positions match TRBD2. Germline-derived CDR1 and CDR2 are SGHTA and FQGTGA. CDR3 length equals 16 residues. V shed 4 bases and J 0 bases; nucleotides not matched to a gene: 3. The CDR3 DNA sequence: TGTGCCAGCAGCTATGTAGCGGGGGCGAACACCGGGGAGCTGTTTTTT. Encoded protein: CASSYVAGANTGELFF.

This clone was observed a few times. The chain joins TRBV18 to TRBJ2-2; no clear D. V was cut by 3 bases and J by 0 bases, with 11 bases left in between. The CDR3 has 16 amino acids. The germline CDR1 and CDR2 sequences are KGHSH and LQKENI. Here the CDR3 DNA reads TGTGCCAGCTCACCCAATCGTCCCACGAACACCGGGGAGCTGTTTTTT. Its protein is CASSPNRPTNTGELFF.